This T cell receptor beta chain is drawn from a study of blood T cells in healthy people across ages. To note about this clonotype: Its antigen remains unknown.

This CDR3 spans 14 amino acids. Trimming cost V 1 base and J 5 bases, with 14 bases left between them. Germline CDR1 reads SQVTM; CDR2 reads ANQGSEA. Sample donors were healthy Caucasian individuals that came from Russia, aged roughly 6 to 90. Study findings and constraints: Samples with more naive T cells showed higher observed beta diversity.

With a J-beta primer mix and a sample-barcoded 5' primer, a second PCR ran about 7 to 12 cycles. A single record per CDR3 protein comes from TCRdb applying MiXCR to the 5' RACE reads. The data contain roughly 1,000,000 distinct CDR3 sequences, roughly a quarter of them singletons. These data also featured in a second study, about T cells of mothers and their children.

The V gene is TRBV29-1, the J gene TRBJ1-2; a weak D match, TRBD1 (5 bases). The source material was blood. This TCR was sampled from a girl between 2 and 10 years old in good health. CDR3: CSVEVQERGYGYTF. As DNA, the CDR3 is TGCAGCGTTGAAGTTCAAGAGAGGGGATATGGCTACACCTTC.